This T cell receptor beta chain was recovered during a study of blood T cell repertoires in COVID-19. Overall study: Sites across the United States, Italy and Spain contributed samples from acute and convalescent COVID-19. PBMCs, B-cell-depleted T cells, or T cells were the source of the cDNA or gDNA that made up the material.

It was during active infection that Seattle patients were enrolled and then longitudinally followed. Authors' processing steps: Amplification with reference gene primers provided the estimates of nucleated cell counts. Assay: immunoSEQ multiplex PCR; the TCRdb copy retains only in-frame clones and omits some. The V and J calls and clone size come from that table; D and trimming were worked out from the DNA. Seen here are around 150,000 clones, roughly 90% observed once, and the top ten hold 4.5% to 5%. The germline V and J ends were trimmed by 5 bases and 0 bases, with 6 bases remaining between them. CDR1 is SGHRS, CDR2 YFSETQ, per germline. The CDR3 extends over 14 amino acids.

This TCR derives from a man under 40 with COVID-19, enrolled during active disease. This sequence joins TRBV5-1 and TRBJ2-6, with a possible D match to TRBD2 (5 bases). Input material: peripheral blood. This chain's CDR3 is CASRGDSGANVLTF. The CDR3, as DNA: TGCGCCAGCAGGGGAGACTCTGGGGCCAACGTCCTGACTTTC.